This T cell receptor (beta chain) emerged from a study of blood T cell repertoires in COVID-19. Study overall: Material from acute and convalescent COVID-19 was sourced from the United States, Italy and Spain.

Those who participated ranged in age from roughly 18 to 90 years and resided in 20 to 30 US areas. Categorization into cohorts depended on clinical history that participants reported. Original data processing: Quantification of nucleated cells was approximated via reference gene primer amplification. Repertoires were generated with immunoSEQ multiplex PCR, while TCRdb's copy carries only in-frame clones and drops some. Clonal size and the V and J genes are those of that table, whereas D and trimming came from the DNA. This sample carries around 420,000 clones, over 75% of them seen once, and the ten largest clones take more than 2%. Germline V gene sequence: CDR1 MNHEY, CDR2 SMNVEV (reference sequence). Trimming pared 3 bases from V and 0 bases from J, leaving 11 bases between. This CDR3 has 15 residues.

The V and J genes are TRBV27 and TRBJ1-1; D is unresolved. The sequence was obtained from a woman between 35 and 50 years old with acute COVID-19. The sequenced material came from PBMCs or T cells enriched from blood (not recorded which). In DNA, the CDR3 is TGTGCCAGCAGTTTCGGCACAGTGATGAACACTGAAGCTTTCTTT. This gives the protein CASSFGTVMNTEAFF.